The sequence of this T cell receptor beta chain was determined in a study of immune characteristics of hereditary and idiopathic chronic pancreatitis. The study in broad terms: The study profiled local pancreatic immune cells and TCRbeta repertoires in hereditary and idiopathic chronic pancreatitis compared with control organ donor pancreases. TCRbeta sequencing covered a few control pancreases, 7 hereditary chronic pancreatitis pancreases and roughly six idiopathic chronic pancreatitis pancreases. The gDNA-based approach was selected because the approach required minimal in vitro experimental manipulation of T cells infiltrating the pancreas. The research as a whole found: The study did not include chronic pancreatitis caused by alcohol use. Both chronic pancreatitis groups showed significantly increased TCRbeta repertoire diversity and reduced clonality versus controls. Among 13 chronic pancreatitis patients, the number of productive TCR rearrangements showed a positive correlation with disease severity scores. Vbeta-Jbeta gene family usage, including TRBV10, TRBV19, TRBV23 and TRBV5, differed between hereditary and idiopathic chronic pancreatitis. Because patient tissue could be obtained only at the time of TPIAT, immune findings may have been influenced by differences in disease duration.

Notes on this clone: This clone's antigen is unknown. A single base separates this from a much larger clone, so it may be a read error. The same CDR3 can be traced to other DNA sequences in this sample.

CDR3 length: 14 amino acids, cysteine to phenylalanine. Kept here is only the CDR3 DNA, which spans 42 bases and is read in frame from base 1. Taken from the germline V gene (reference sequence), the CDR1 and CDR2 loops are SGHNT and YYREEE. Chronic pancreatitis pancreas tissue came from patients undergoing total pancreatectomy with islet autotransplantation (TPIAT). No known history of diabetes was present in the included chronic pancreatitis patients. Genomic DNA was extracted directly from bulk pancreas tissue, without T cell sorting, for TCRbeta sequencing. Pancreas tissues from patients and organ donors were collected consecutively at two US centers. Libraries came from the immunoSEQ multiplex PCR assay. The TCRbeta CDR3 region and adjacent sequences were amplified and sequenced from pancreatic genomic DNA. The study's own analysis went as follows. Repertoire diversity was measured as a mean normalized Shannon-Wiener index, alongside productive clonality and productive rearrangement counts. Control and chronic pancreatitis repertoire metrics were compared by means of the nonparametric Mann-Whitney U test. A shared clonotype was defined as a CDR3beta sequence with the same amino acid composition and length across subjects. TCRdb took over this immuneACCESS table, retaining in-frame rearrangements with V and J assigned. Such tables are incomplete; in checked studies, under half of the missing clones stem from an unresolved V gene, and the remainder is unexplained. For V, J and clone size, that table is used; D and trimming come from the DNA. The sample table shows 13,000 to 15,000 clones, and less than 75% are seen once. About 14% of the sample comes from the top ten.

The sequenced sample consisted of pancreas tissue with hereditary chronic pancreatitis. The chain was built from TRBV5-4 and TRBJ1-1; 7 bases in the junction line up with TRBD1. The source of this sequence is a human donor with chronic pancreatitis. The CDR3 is CASSHKQGNTEAFF. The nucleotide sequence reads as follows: TGTGCCAGCAGCCACAAACAGGGGAACACTGAGGCTTTCTTT.